The 8 T cell receptor beta chains listed next were all sequenced from one sample in a study of response to subunit inactivated influenza vaccine. TCRdb analysed the RT-PCR reads with MiXCR anew, one entry per CDR3 protein. The table records about 540,000 distinct CDR3 sequences, less than 25% of them present only once. The sample was also reused in another study, on T cells expressing NK-cell markers. Per that study: TCR beta libraries carry UMIs added by 5'RACE template switching.

Sequenced here: CD4+ T cells sorted from PBMCs, sampled 12 days after vaccination. The receptor source for this set is a man aged 50 to 59 who received an inactivated influenza vaccine.

This clonotype showed up many times. The chain is built from TRBV29-1 and TRBJ2-3; weak D call: TRBD1 (5 bases). This CDR3 is built from 14 residues. Deletions cut 1 base from V and 2 bases from J, with 10 bases between. The germline CDR1 and CDR2 sequences are SQVTM and ANQGSEA. The chain's CDR3 is CSVEVGDNTDTQYF. In nucleotides, the CDR3 is TGCAGCGTTGAAGTAGGGGATAACACAGATACGCAGTATTTT.

This clonotype was picked up many times. This chain links TRBV12-3 or TRBV12-4 with TRBJ2-3, with D tentatively TRBD1 (6 bases). CDR3 length equals 15 residues. Trimming cost V 5 bases and J 0 bases, with 12 bases left between them. CDR3 sequence: CASSRGQGSTDTQYF. For the CDR3, the DNA is TGTGCCAGCAGTCGAGGCCAGGGGAGCACAGATACGCAGTATTTT.

This clonotype was found many times. The chain has TRBV9 and TRBJ2-7, with a tentative D call TRBD2 (5 bases). The germline V gene encodes CDR1 SGDLS and CDR2 YYNGEE. The CDR3 spans 15 residues. V was trimmed by 0 bases and J by 4 bases, leaving 14 bases between them. DNA of the CDR3: TGTGCCAGCAGCGTAGAAAGCGGAGGACCTTACGAGCAGTACTTC. Its translation: CASSVESGGPYEQYF. The entire variable domain, with the rest obtained from reference TRBV9 and TRBJ2-7, is as follows: DSGVTQTPKHLITATGQRVTLRCSPRSGDLSVYWYQQSLDQGLQFLIQYYNGEERAKGNILERFSAQQFPDLHSELNLSSLELGDSALYFCASSVESGGPYEQYFGPGTRLTVT.

The chain links TRBV6-2 or TRBV6-3 to TRBJ2-6; D call uncertain. CDR3 length equals 15 residues. The germline V and J ends were trimmed by 5 bases and 2 bases, with 10 bases remaining between them. CDR1 and CDR2 (germline): MNHEY, SVGEGT. The CDR3 sequence: CASSPPAAGANVLTF. The CDR3 bases are TGTGCCAGCAGTCCCCCAGCAGCTGGGGCCAACGTCCTGACTTTC.

This clonotype was seen more than once but under ten times. V usage is TRBV15 and J usage is TRBJ1-5, with 8 nucleotides matching TRBD1. V shed 3 bases, J shed 7 bases, and the junction held 8 bases outside the gene matches. CDR3 length: 15 residues. Germline CDR1 LNHNV, CDR2 YYDKDF (reference sequence). In DNA, the CDR3 is TGTGCCACCAGCAGGAGACAGGGGTCTAGCCAGCCCCAGCATTTT. It translates to CATSRRQGSSQPQHF. Combining the CDR3 with reference TRBV15 and TRBJ1-5 gives the whole variable domain DAMVIQNPRYQVTQFGKPVTLSCSQTLNHNVMYWYQQKSSQAPKLLFHYYDKDFNNEADTPDNFQSRRPNTSFCFLDIRSPGLGDTAMYLCATSRRQGSSQPQHFGDGTRLSIL.

The chain employs TRBV7-2 and TRBJ2-1, with D possibly being TRBD1 (5 bases). Per germline, CDR1 SGHTA and CDR2 FQGNSA. CDR3 length: 14 residues. Trimming shortened V by 5 bases and J by 4 bases, and 12 bases separated the two germline ends. This CDR3 reads CASSDRQTYNEQFF. As DNA, the CDR3 is TGTGCCAGCAGCGATAGACAGACTTACAATGAGCAGTTCTTC.

This clonotype was seen only a few times. The rearrangement uses TRBV7-9 and TRBJ1-6, with 7 bases that match TRBD1. This CDR3 is 16 amino acids long. V was clipped by 1 base and J by 9 bases; unmatched bases: 9. Germline loops: CDR1 SEHNR, CDR2 FQNEAQ (reference sequence). The CDR3, as DNA: TGTGCCAGCAGCTTAGAGGGGGCAGGGACTACTTCACCCCTCCACTTT. Its protein is CASSLEGAGTTSPLHF.

The chain has TRBV7-8 and TRBJ2-6, with 8 nucleotides matching TRBD2. The CDR3 runs to 14 residues. Losses at the gene ends were 2 bases for V and 13 bases for J; bases not matched to a gene: 7. Per the germline V gene, CDR1 is SGHVS and CDR2 is FQNEAQ. The DNA for the CDR3 is TGTGCCAGCAGCTTACGGGAGGGAATCTGGGTCCTGACTTTC. It encodes CASSLREGIWVLTF.